Shown below are 9 T cell receptor beta chains from a single sample sequenced in a study of blood T cell repertoires in COVID-19. This table comes from immunoSEQ multiplex PCR, and its TCRdb copy is limited to in-frame clones, with some not included. The data show over 90,000 clones, 90% seen once. The source material was peripheral blood. These receptor sequences come from a man aged 50-60 years with acute or convalescent COVID-19.

J is TRBJ1-5 and V is TRBV18; weak D call: TRBD1 (6 bases). The CDR3 covers 15 residues. The germline gives CDR1 KGHSH, CDR2 LQKENI. With 5 bases removed from V and 5 bases from J, the gap between germline ends came to 16 bases. The CDR3, as DNA: TGTGCCAGCTCATATCTGGGGGGGGCCGATCAGCCCCAGCATTTT. Its translation: CASSYLGGADQPQHF.

This clone was recorded once. The J gene is TRBJ2-5, the V gene TRBV5-6, with 8 bases fitting TRBD1. After removal of 4 bases from V and 4 bases from J, the junction contained 9 bases not matched to a gene. In germline, CDR1 is SGHDT, CDR2 YYEEEE. CDR3 length equals 15 residues. The CDR3 spells CASSLGPGGLETQYF. Here the CDR3 DNA reads TGTGCCAGCAGCCTCGGGCCAGGGGGCCTAGAGACCCAGTACTTC. Drawing the rest from reference TRBV5-6 and TRBJ2-5, the complete variable domain is DAGVTQSPTHLIKTRGQQVTLRCSPKSGHDTVSWYQQALGQGPQFIFQYYEEEERQRGNFPDRFSGHQFPNYSSELNVNALLLGDSALYLCASSLGPGGLETQYFGPGTRLLVL.

The chain couples TRBV30 to TRBJ2-3; 8 positions agree with TRBD2. CDR1 and CDR2 from the germline V gene are GTSNPN and SVGIG (reference sequence). V shed 7 bases, J shed 1 base, and the junction held 7 bases outside the gene matches. The CDR3 length is 14 residues. The CDR3 region is CAYKLAGRTDTQYF. CDR3 DNA: TGTGCCTACAAGCTAGCGGGCCGCACAGATACGCAGTATTTT.

This chain links TRBV7-9 with TRBJ1-2, with no clear D. CDR3 length: 15 residues. Trimming stripped 0 bases from V and 0 bases from J, with 8 bases between. From germline, CDR1 is SEHNR and CDR2 FQNEAQ (reference sequence). The CDR3 sequence is CASSLASVPNYGYTF. The DNA of the CDR3 is TGTGCCAGCAGCTTAGCGTCAGTGCCTAACTATGGCTACACCTTC.

V is TRBV7-2 and J is TRBJ2-5; D unclear. Germline assignment: CDR1 SGHTA and CDR2 FQGNSA. Trimming pared 5 bases from V and 5 bases from J, leaving 12 bases between. The CDR3 is 13 residues long. The CDR3 region has the DNA TGTGCCAGCAGCCCCCGAGGAGAGGAGACCCAGTACTTC. Protein product: CASSPRGEETQYF.

This clone was counted a few times. The J gene is TRBJ1-6, the V gene TRBV30, with 10 bases matching TRBD1. CDR1 and CDR2 (germline): GTSNPN, SVGIG (reference sequence). V dropped 2 bases and J dropped 9; count of bases not matched to a gene: 7. The CDR3 extends over 15 amino acids. CDR3 nucleotide sequence: TGTGCCTGGAGTTCTTTCAGGGACAGGGGTTCACCCCTCCACTTT. It translates to CAWSSFRDRGSPLHF.

V usage is TRBV2 and J usage is TRBJ1-1, with 8 nucleotides matching TRBD1. J was trimmed by 5 bases and V by 7 bases; bases with no gene match: 6. CDR3 length: 13 residues. CDR1 SNHLY and CDR2 FYNNEI come from the germline V gene. DNA of the CDR3: TGTGCCAGCAACCTCAGGGGGCCGACTGAAGCTTTCTTT. Protein sequence: CASNLRGPTEAFF. The variable domain in full, completed from reference TRBV2 and TRBJ1-1, reads EPEVTQTPSHQVTQMGQEVILRCVPISNHLYFYWYRQILGQKVEFLVSFYNNEISEKSEIFDDQFSVERPDGSNFTLKIRSTKLEDSAMYFCASNLRGPTEAFFGQGTRLTVV.

The chain joins TRBV30 to TRBJ2-7; D is unclear. The CDR3 is 11 amino acids. Germline V gives CDR1 GTSNPN, CDR2 SVGIG (reference sequence). V was cut by 5 bases and J by 0 bases, with 5 bases left in between. CDR3 residues: CAWGRSYEQYF. The CDR3 DNA reads as TGTGCCTGGGGCCGCTCCTACGAGCAGTACTTC.

The chain combines TRBV28 with TRBJ2-7; D perhaps matches TRBD1 (5 bases). Germline V lookup: CDR1 MDHEN, CDR2 SYDVKM. V lost 3 bases to trimming and J lost 3 bases, with 12 bases between them. The CDR3 runs to 14 residues. The CDR3, as DNA: TGTGCCAGCAGTTTGCCGGCAGGGATCTACGAGCAGTACTTC. This gives the protein CASSLPAGIYEQYF. Variable domain in full (rest from reference TRBV28 and TRBJ2-7): DVKVTQSSRYLVKRTGEKVFLECVQDMDHENMFWYRQDPGLGLRLIYFSYDVKMKEKGDIPEGYSVSREKKERFSLILESASTNQTSMYLCASSLPAGIYEQYFGPGTRLTVT.